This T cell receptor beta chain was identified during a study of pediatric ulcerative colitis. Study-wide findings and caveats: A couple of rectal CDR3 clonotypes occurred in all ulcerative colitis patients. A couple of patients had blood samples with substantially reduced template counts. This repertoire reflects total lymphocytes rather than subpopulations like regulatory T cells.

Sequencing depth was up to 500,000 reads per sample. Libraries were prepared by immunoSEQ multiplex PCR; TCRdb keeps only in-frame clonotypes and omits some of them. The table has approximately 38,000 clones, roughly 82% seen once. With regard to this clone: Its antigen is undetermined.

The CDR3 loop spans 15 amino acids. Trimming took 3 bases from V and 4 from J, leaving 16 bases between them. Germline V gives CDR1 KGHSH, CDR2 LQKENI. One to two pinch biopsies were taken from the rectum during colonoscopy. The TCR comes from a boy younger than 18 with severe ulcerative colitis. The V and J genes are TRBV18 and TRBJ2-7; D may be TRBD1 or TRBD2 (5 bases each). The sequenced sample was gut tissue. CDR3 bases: TGTGCCAGCTCACCCGGGGCTACCTCCGAGTACGAGCAGTACTTC. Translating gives CASSPGATSEYEQYF.